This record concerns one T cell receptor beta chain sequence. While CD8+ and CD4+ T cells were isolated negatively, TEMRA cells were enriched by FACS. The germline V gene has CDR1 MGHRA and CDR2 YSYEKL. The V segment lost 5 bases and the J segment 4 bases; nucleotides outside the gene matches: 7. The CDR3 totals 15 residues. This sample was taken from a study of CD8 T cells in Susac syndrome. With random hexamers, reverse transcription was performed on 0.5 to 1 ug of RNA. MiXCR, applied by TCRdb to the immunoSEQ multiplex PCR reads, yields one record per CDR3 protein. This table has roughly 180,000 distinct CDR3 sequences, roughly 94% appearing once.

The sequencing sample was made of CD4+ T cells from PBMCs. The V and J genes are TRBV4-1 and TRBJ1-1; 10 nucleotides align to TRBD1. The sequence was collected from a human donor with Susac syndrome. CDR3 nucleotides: TGCGCCAGCAGCTCCGAGACAGGGGGCATCACTGAAGCTTTCTTT. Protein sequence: CASSSETGGITEAFF.